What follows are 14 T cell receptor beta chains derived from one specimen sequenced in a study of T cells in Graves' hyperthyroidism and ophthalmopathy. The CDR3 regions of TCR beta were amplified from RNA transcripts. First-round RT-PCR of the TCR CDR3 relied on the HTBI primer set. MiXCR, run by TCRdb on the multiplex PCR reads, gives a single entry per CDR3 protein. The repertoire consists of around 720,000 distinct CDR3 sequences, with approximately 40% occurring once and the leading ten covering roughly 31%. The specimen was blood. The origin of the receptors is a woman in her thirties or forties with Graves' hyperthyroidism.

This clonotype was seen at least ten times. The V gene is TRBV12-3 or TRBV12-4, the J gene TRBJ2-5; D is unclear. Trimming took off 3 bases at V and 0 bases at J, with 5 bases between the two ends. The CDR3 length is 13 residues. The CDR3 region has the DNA TGTGCCAGCAGTTTTACAGACCAAGAGACCCAGTACTTC. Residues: CASSFTDQETQYF.

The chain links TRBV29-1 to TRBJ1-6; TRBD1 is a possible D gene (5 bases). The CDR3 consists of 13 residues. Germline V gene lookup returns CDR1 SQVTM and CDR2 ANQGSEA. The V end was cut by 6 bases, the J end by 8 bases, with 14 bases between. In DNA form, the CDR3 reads TGCAGCGTAGGGGCAGGCCAAGATTCACCCCTCCACTTT. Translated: CSVGAGQDSPLHF.

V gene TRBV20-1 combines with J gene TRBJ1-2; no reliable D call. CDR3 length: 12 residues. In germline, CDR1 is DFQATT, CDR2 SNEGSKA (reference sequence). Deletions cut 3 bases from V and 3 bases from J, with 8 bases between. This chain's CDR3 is CSASDGDYGYTF. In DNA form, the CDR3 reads TGCAGTGCTAGTGACGGGGACTATGGCTACACCTTC.

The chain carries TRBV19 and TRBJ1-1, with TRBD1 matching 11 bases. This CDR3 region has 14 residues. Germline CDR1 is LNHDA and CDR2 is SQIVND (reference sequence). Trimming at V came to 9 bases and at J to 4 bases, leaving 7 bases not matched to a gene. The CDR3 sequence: CASKMDRGPTEAFF. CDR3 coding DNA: TGTGCCAGCAAAATGGACAGGGGGCCCACTGAAGCTTTCTTT.

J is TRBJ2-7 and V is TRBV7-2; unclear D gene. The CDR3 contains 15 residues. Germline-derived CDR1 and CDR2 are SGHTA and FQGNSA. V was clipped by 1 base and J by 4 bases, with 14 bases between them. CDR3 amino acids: CASSLVVEAKYEQYF. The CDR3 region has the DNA TGTGCCAGCAGCTTAGTCGTTGAAGCGAAGTACGAGCAGTACTTC. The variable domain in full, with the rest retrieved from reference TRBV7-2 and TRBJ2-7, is GAGVSQSPSNKVTEKGKDVELRCDPISGHTALYWYRQSLGQGLEFLIYFQGNSAPDKSGLPSDRFSAERTGGSVSTLTIQRTQQEDSAVYLCASSLVVEAKYEQYFGPGTRLTVT.

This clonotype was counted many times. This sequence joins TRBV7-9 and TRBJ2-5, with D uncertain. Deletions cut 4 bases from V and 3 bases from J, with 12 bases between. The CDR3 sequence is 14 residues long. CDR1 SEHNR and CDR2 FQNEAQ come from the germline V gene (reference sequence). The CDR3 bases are TGTGCCAGCAGCTCAATTGGTGGGGAAGAGACCCAGTACTTC. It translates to CASSSIGGEETQYF.

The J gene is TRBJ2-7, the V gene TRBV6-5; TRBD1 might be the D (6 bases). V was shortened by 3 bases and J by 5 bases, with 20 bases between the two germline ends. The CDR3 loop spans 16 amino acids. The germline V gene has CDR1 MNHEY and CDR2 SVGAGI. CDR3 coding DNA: TGTGCCAGCAGTTATTCAGGGGCCCTTCTTACTCACGAGCAGTACTTC. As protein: CASSYSGALLTHEQYF.

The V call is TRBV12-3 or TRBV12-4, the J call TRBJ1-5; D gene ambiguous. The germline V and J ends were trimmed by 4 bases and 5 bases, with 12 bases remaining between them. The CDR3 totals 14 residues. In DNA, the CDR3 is TGTGCCAGCAGTTACGCCGGTAGGGATCAGCCCCAGCATTTT. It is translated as CASSYAGRDQPQHF.

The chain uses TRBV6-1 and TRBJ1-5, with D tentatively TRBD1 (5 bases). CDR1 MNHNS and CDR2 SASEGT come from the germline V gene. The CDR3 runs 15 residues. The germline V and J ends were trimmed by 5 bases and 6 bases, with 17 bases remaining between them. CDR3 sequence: CASSLGRGLTQPQHF. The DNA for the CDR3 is TGTGCCAGCAGTCTCGGACGGGGGTTAACTCAGCCCCAGCATTTT.

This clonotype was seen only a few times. The CDR3: CATGGSTYEQYF. CDR3 sequence (DNA): TGTGCCACCGGGGGCTCCACCTACGAGCAGTACTTC. This chain joins TRBV5-8 and TRBJ2-7; D is tentatively TRBD1 or TRBD2 (6 bases each). The germline V and J ends were trimmed by 9 bases and 2 bases, with 12 bases remaining between them. CDR1 and CDR2 (germline): SGHTS, YDEGEE. This CDR3 comprises 12 residues. The variable domain in full, with the rest retrieved from reference TRBV5-8 and TRBJ2-7, is EAGVTQSPTHLIKTRGQQATLRCSPISGHTSVYWYQQALGLGLQFLLWYDEGEERNRGNFPPRFSGRQFPNYSSELNVNALELEDSALYLCATGGSTYEQYFGPGTRLTVT.

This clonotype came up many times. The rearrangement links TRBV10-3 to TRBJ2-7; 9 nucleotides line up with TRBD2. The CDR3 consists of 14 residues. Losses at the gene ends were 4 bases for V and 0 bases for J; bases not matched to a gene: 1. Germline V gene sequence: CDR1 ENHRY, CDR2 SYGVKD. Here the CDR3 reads CAISGSGSSYEQYF. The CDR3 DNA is TGTGCCATCAGTGGTAGCGGGAGCTCCTACGAGCAGTACTTC.

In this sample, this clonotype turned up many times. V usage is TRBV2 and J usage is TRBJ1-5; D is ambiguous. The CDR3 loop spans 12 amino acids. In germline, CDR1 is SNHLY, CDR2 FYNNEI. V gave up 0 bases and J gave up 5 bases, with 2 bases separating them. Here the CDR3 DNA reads TGTGCCAGCAGTGAAGCGGATCAGCCCCAGCATTTT. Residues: CASSEADQPQHF.

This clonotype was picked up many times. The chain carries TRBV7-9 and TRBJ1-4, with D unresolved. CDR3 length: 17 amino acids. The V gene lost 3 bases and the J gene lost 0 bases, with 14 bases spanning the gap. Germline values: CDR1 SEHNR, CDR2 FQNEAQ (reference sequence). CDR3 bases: TGTGCCAGCAGCTTTGCAGGAAGAATTGCAACTAATGAAAAACTGTTTTTT. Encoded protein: CASSFAGRIATNEKLFF.

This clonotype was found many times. The DNA of the CDR3 is TGCAGTGCCTTCACTCTGGGGATACAAGAGACCCAGTACTTC. This encodes CSAFTLGIQETQYF. The J gene is TRBJ2-5, the V gene TRBV20-1; D uncertain. The CDR3 contains 14 residues. Trimming left V 6 bases short and J 2 bases short, with 16 bases between. Germline assignment: CDR1 DFQATT and CDR2 SNEGSKA (reference sequence).